These T cell receptor beta chains were read from a single sample in a study of T cell repertoires in aging, cancer and after chemotherapy. TCRdb re-derived calls from the multiplex PCR reads in MiXCR, one entry per CDR3 protein. The table lists about 10,000 distinct CDR3 sequences, approximately 37% of them singletons. The sequenced sample was blood. The receptors derive from a human donor in good health. CDR3s include the opening cysteine and the closing phenylalanine or tryptophan. The order of the fields is clone size, D gene, V gene, J gene, CDR3 length, CDR3 DNA, CDR3 protein. D genes are given only for firm matches. Clone size appears in some rows only: once, few, many, or a class for an expanded clone.

-	TRBD1	TRBV20-1	TRBJ2-3	13	TGCAGTGCCATCGACAGGGACCCAGATACGCAGTATTTT	CSAIDRDPDTQYF
-	-	TRBV7-3	TRBJ2-7	13	TGTGCCAGCAGTGAAGGAGTCGCCTACGAGCAGTACTTC	CASSEGVAYEQYF
-	-	TRBV18	TRBJ1-2	16	TGTGCCAGCTCACCAGGGCGGGGGCGATCCTTCTATGGCTACACCTTC	CASSPGRGRSFYGYTF
-	-	TRBV7-3	TRBJ2-1	13	TGTGCCAGCAGCCAACACACGTCCAGGGTGCGGTTCTTC	CASSQHTSRVRFF
-	TRBD2	TRBV20-1	TRBJ2-7	17	TGCAGTGCTAGAGGGTTACTAGCGGGGGCCCTAGGGTACGAGCAGTACTTC	CSARGLLAGALGYEQYF
-	-	TRBV19	TRBJ1-5	16	TGTGCCAGTAGTATGGGACGTAGAGGGGGTAATCAGCCCCAGCATTTT	CASSMGRRGGNQPQHF
-	TRBD2	TRBV5-1	TRBJ2-3	16	TGCGCCAGCAGCGCTCGGCTAGCGGATCCCACAGATACGCAGTATTTT	CASSARLADPTDTQYF
few	TRBD1	TRBV6-6	TRBJ2-7	13	TGTGCCAGCAGCAAACAGGGGGCCTACGAGCAGTACTTC	CASSKQGAYEQYF
-	-	TRBV6-2/TRBV6-3	TRBJ2-7	15	TGTGCCAGCAGTTGGTCTGGGTTAAACCGGAACGAGCAGTACTTC	CASSWSGLNRNEQYF
medium-sized	TRBD2	TRBV6-6	TRBJ2-3	15	TGTGCCAGCAGCGACGGCGCGGGGGGCACAGATACGCAGTATTTT	CASSDGAGGTDTQYF
few	TRBD1	TRBV29-1	TRBJ2-2	12	TGCAGCGTGGGACAGGGAACCGGGGAGCTGTTTTTT	CSVGQGTGELFF
-	-	TRBV4-2	TRBJ2-3	14	TGTGCCAGCAGCCCGACCAGGAAGGCAGATACGCAGTATTTT	CASSPTRKADTQYF
-	TRBD2	TRBV24-1	TRBJ2-3	16	TGTGCCACCAGTGAGGGACTAGCGGGGAATCGAAATACGCAGTATTTT	CATSEGLAGNRNTQYF
-	TRBD2	TRBV6-5	TRBJ2-3	14	TGTGCCAGCCGGACGGGGGGGAGCACAGATACGCAGTATTTT	CASRTGGSTDTQYF
-	-	TRBV5-1	TRBJ2-2	17	TGCGCCAGCAGGGACTATCTCAGCCGGTTTAACACCGGGGAGCTGTTTTTT	CASRDYLSRFNTGELFF
-	TRBD1	TRBV4-1	TRBJ1-2	14	TGCGCCAGCAGCCGACTCGGGACAGGGGATGGCTACACCTTC	CASSRLGTGDGYTF
-	-	TRBV5-1	TRBJ2-7	14	TGCGCCAGCAGCTTGCCAGGTGTCTCCTACGAGCAGTACTTC	CASSLPGVSYEQYF
few	-	TRBV20-1	TRBJ2-1	8	TGCAGTGCTAGAGAGCAGTTCTTC	CSAREQFF
once	-	TRBV6-1	TRBJ2-7	12	TGTGCCAGCAGTGAATATTTCCACGAGCAGTACTTC	CASSEYFHEQYF
few	TRBD1	TRBV12-3/TRBV12-4	TRBJ2-7	14	TGTGCCAGCAGCTATCGACAGGGGAGGCACGAGCAGTACTTC	CASSYRQGRHEQYF
few	TRBD1	TRBV6-5	TRBJ1-6	15	TGTGCCAGCAGGGGGACAGGGTTTCCTAATTCACCCCTCCACTTT	CASRGTGFPNSPLHF
-	TRBD1	TRBV4-1	TRBJ1-2	15	TGCGCCAGCAGCCAAGAAGGGGGCAGTAACTATGGCTACACCTTC	CASSQEGGSNYGYTF
-	TRBD1	TRBV4-1	TRBJ2-4	15	TGCGCCAGCAGCCATGACAGGGTAGCCAAAAACATTCAGTACTTC	CASSHDRVAKNIQYF
-	TRBD2	TRBV7-9	TRBJ2-1	17	TGTGCCAGCAGCCGATTCTTGGGGACTAGCGGGCACAATGAGCAGTTCTTC	CASSRFLGTSGHNEQFF
-	TRBD1	TRBV5-4	TRBJ2-7	15	TGTGCCAGCAGCTTGGAGACAGGGGGATTCAACGAGCAGTACTTC	CASSLETGGFNEQYF
few	TRBD1	TRBV6-5	TRBJ2-7	15	TGTGCCAGCAGTTACGACAGGGGGAGGAGAAACGAGCAGTACTTC	CASSYDRGRRNEQYF
few	-	TRBV12-3/TRBV12-4	TRBJ1-2	14	TGTGCCAGCAGAGTGGTCAAGGGGGACTATGGCTACACCTTC	CASRVVKGDYGYTF
-	-	TRBV6-1	TRBJ2-7	14	TGTGCCAGCATTAAGGGGGGGGCGTCCTACGAGCAGTACTTC	CASIKGGASYEQYF
-	-	TRBV19	TRBJ1-5	13	TGTGCCAGTAGTATGTACCCCAATCAGCCCCAGCATTTT	CASSMYPNQPQHF
-	-	TRBV5-5	TRBJ2-5	14	TGCGCCAGCAGCTTGAGGCCACCCCAAGAGACCCAGTACTTC	CASSLRPPQETQYF
few	-	TRBV19	TRBJ2-7	11	TGTGCCAGTAGTATTGGAGTCGAGCAGTACTTC	CASSIGVEQYF
-	TRBD1	TRBV19	TRBJ2-1	16	TGTGCCAGTAGTACTTGGACAGGCAGCTCCTACAATGAGCAGTTCTTC	CASSTWTGSSYNEQFF
-	TRBD1	TRBV7-2	TRBJ1-1	18	TGCGCCAGCAGCCGACAGGGCGACGGGAGATCCATGAACACTGAAGCTTTCTTT	CASSRQGDGRSMNTEAFF
-	-	TRBV27	TRBJ1-2	14	TGTGCCAGTACGACGCCAGGACAGAACTATGGCTACACCTTC	CASTTPGQNYGYTF
-	TRBD1	TRBV4-2	TRBJ1-1	12	TGTGCCAGCAGCCCCGGGACAGCTGAAGCTTTCTTT	CASSPGTAEAFF
-	-	TRBV5-6	TRBJ1-6	16	TGTGCCAGCAGCCAAGAAGGGGACCTTTATAATTCACCCCTCCACTTT	CASSQEGDLYNSPLHF
few	-	TRBV7-2	TRBJ2-3	14	TGTGCCAGCAGCTTTAGACTGAGCACAGATACGCAGTATTTT	CASSFRLSTDTQYF
few	TRBD1	TRBV30	TRBJ1-1	13	TGTGCCTGGAGAGCCCTCGGACAGGGGCCTCACAGATTT	CAWRALGQGPHRF
-	-	TRBV10-2	TRBJ2-2	15	TGCGCCAGCAGTGGTGGGGGGCTCGGCACCGGGGAGCTGTTTTTT	CASSGGGLGTGELFF
-	-	TRBV11-2	TRBJ1-2	15	TGTGCCAGCAGCTTAGATCTGGACAATACGGAGGGCTACACCTTC	CASSLDLDNTEGYTF
-	TRBD1	TRBV6-5	TRBJ2-3	18	TGTGCCAGCAGTTTGACCGTCGGGACAGGGGTTAGGGCAGATACGCAGTATTTT	CASSLTVGTGVRADTQYF
-	-	TRBV6-4	TRBJ2-6	20	TGTGCCAGCAGTTACGGCGGTCCCAAGAACTTAAGCTCTGGGGCCAACGTCCTGACTTTC	CASSYGGPKNLSSGANVLTF
few	TRBD2	TRBV11-1	TRBJ2-3	18	TGTGCCAGCAGCTTTCAATTAGCGGGGGGGCCGAGCCCGAATACGCAGTATTTT	CASSFQLAGGPSPNTQYF
few	-	TRBV12-3/TRBV12-4	TRBJ1-5	13	TGTGCCAGCAGTTTCAGTATTGGTCAGCCCCAGCATTTT	CASSFSIGQPQHF
-	-	TRBV6-1	TRBJ1-2	13	TGTGCCAGTACATACAATTCTAACTATGGCTACACCTTC	CASTYNSNYGYTF
few	TRBD1	TRBV6-6	TRBJ1-2	14	TGTGCCAGCAATAGGGACAGCCCCCGTGATGGCTACACCTTC	CASNRDSPRDGYTF
few	TRBD1	TRBV19	TRBJ1-1	15	TGTGCCAGTAGTATAAGGGACAGGGTTGGAACTGAAGCTTTCTTT	CASSIRDRVGTEAFF
few	TRBD2	TRBV4-1	TRBJ2-6	19	TGTGCCAGCAGCCAAGAAGGAGCGGGGGTTAACTCTGGGGCCAACGTCCTGACTTTC	CASSQEGAGVNSGANVLTF
-	-	TRBV18	TRBJ1-5	15	TGTGCCAGCTCACTCGCCATGGTACGGAATCAGCCCCAGCATTTT	CASSLAMVRNQPQHF
-	-	TRBV18	TRBJ2-2	15	TGTGCCAGTTCACTCGGGGCGAGAGACACCGGGGAGCTGTTTTTT	CASSLGARDTGELFF
-	-	TRBV20-1	TRBJ1-1	12	TGCAGTGCTAGGCGCGGGAACACTGAAGCTTTCTTT	CSARRGNTEAFF